This T cell receptor beta chain was obtained from a study of cytomegalovirus exposure and HLA in healthy donors. CDR1 and CDR2 (germline): SGHTA, FQGTGA. The V end was cut by 6 bases, the J end by 2 bases, with 14 bases between. This CDR3 spans 14 amino acids. The PCR used 60 Vbeta and 13 Jbeta primers. Sequencing used immunoSEQ multiplex PCR; TCRdb keeps in-frame clones, though not all of them. The sample holds 150,000 to 200,000 clones, 80% seen once. The receptor's source is a woman aged 40 to 50 in good health and CMV-seronegative. This chain connects TRBV7-3 to TRBJ2-7; D is possibly TRBD1 (6 bases). Sequencing was carried out using PBMCs. The CDR3 sequence is CASRPRDTAYEQYF. The CDR3 nucleotides are TGTGCCAGCAGACCCCGGGACACAGCCTACGAGCAGTACTTC.